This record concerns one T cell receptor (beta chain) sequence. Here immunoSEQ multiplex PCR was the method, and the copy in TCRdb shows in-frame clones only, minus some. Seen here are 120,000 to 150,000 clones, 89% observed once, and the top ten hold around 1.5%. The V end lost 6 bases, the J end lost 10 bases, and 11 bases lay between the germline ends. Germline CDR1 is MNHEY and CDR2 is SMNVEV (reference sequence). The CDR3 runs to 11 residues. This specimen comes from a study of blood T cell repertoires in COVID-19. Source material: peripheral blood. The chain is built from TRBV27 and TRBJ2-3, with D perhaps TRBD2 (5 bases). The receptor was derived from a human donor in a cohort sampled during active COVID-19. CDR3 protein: CASRLGVAQYF. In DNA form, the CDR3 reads TGTGCCAGCAGACTGGGAGTGGCGCAGTATTTT.